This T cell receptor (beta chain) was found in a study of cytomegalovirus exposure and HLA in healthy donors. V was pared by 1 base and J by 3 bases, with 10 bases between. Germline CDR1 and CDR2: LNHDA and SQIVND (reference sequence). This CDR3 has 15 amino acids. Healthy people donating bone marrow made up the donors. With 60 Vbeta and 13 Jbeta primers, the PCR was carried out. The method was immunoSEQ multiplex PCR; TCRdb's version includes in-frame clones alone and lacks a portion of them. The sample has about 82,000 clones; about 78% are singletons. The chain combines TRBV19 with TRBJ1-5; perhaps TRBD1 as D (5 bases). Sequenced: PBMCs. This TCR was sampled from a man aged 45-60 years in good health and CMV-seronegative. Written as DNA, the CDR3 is TGTGCCAGTAGTATAGTGGCAGGGCCCAATCAGCCCCAGCATTTT. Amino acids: CASSIVAGPNQPQHF.